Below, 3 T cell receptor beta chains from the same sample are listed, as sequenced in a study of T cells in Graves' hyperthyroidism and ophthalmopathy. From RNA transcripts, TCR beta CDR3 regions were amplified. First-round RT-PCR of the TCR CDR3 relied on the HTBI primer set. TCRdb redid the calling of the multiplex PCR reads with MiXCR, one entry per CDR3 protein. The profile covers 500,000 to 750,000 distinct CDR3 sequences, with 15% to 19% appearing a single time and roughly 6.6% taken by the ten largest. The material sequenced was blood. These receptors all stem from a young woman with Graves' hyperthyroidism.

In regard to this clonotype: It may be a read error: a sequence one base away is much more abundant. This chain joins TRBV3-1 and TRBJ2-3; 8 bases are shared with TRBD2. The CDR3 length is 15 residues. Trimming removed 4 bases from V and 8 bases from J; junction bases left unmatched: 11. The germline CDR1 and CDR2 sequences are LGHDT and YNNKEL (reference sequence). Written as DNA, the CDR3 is TGTGCCAGCAGCCTTTTAGCGGGAACCGGAGGTACGCAGTATTTT. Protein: CASSLLAGTGGTQYF.

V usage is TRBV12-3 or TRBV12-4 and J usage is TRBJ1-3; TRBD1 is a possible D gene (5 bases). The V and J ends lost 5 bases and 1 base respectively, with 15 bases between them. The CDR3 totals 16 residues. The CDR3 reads CASSHPWGSSGNTIYF. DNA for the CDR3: TGTGCCAGCAGTCACCCTTGGGGGAGTTCTGGAAACACCATATATTTT.

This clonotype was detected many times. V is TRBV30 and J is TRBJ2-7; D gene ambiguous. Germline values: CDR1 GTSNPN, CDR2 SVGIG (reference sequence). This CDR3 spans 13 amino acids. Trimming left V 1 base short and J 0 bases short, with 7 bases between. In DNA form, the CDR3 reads TGTGCCTGGAGTGATGGAAACTCCTACGAGCAGTACTTC. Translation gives CAWSDGNSYEQYF.